A selection of T cell receptor beta chains follows, all from one sample in a study of T cells in Graves' hyperthyroidism and ophthalmopathy. TCRdb used MiXCR to reprocess the multiplex PCR reads, holding one entry per CDR3 protein. The table shows about 270,000 distinct CDR3 sequences, with roughly 22% occurring only once. The sequenced sample was blood. The receptors were sampled from a man under 40 with Graves' ophthalmopathy. CDR3s leave out the opening cysteine and the closing phenylalanine or tryptophan. A D gene is named only where the DNA matches it firmly.

v_gene	d_gene	j_gene	CDR3aa
TRBV5-1	NA	TRBJ2-4	ASSLLNTWGIQY
TRBV2	TRBD2	TRBJ2-1	ASKWTRLDNEQF
TRBV15	NA	TRBJ2-1	ATSGPQGLYNEQF
TRBV3-1	NA	TRBJ2-5	ASSPTLQETQY
TRBV20-1	NA	TRBJ1-2	SAGETTSYGYT
TRBV20-1	NA	TRBJ1-4	SAKVLGRGNEKLF
TRBV11-2	NA	TRBJ1-6	ASSFMGNNSPLH
TRBV3-1	NA	TRBJ2-7	ASSQDPDLPYEQY
TRBV12-3/TRBV12-4	NA	TRBJ2-7	ASSMDPYEQY
TRBV30	NA	TRBJ1-5	AWKSSNQPQH
TRBV28	TRBD1	TRBJ2-7	ASSFFGTGSQEQY
TRBV30	TRBD1	TRBJ2-3	AWSYRDRVHTQY
TRBV24-1	TRBD1	TRBJ2-1	AIERRDRCFNEQF
TRBV5-1	NA	TRBJ2-3	ASSLGSADTQY
TRBV9	TRBD2	TRBJ2-1	ASSVGGTRAHEQF
TRBV6-1	TRBD1	TRBJ2-7	ASRDNRDRVYEQY
TRBV6-2/TRBV6-3	NA	TRBJ2-7	ASSDGGSYYEQY
TRBV10-2	NA	TRBJ2-1	ASRPRSNEQF
TRBV27	TRBD1	TRBJ1-5	ASRRQGGQPQH
TRBV19	NA	TRBJ1-1	ASKTAGIMNTEAF
TRBV12-3/TRBV12-4	TRBD2	TRBJ2-1	ASSSTSGSSYNEQF
TRBV20-1	TRBD2	TRBJ2-5	SATPSGSLETQY
TRBV20-1	NA	TRBJ2-1	SARPRNEQF
TRBV7-6	NA	TRBJ2-5	ASSLTRTYQETQY
TRBV27	NA	TRBJ1-2	ASSLNGSPGYT
TRBV20-1	NA	TRBJ2-7	SARDHRIYEQY
TRBV5-1	NA	TRBJ1-4	ASSLLPSNEKLF
TRBV6-1	TRBD1	TRBJ1-2	ASSGGQSYGYT
TRBV28	TRBD1	TRBJ2-7	ASSFGTGGFYEQY
TRBV2	NA	TRBJ2-3	ASSLLRPRSTDTQY
TRBV5-1	NA	TRBJ1-1	ASSLGPGEGTEAF
TRBV20-1	TRBD1	TRBJ1-1	SARSGGTGMNTEAF
TRBV24-1	NA	TRBJ1-1	ATRLIEAF
TRBV7-8	TRBD2	TRBJ2-1	ASSLARLAGVGAYNEQF
TRBV28	TRBD1	TRBJ2-7	ASSSRDRPSYEQY
TRBV5-8	TRBD1	TRBJ1-4	ASSSEGAVDEKLF
TRBV3-1	NA	TRBJ2-1	ASSQTTNEQF
TRBV11-2	NA	TRBJ2-5	ASSLGNQLQETQY
TRBV7-9	NA	TRBJ2-3	ASSLTAGTQY
TRBV12-3/TRBV12-4	NA	TRBJ2-7	ASSLLATYEQY
TRBV2	NA	TRBJ2-1	ASSFTKQVDEQF
TRBV20-1	TRBD2	TRBJ2-3	SARVPTGLVSTDTQY
TRBV28	NA	TRBJ1-2	ASSLSLRKGYT
TRBV4-1	NA	TRBJ2-5	ASSQDRSSGSRGETQY
TRBV12-3/TRBV12-4	NA	TRBJ2-3	ASSDESSTDTQY
TRBV29-1	TRBD1	TRBJ1-2	SVEDRTGDPYGYT
TRBV9	TRBD2	TRBJ2-1	ASSPSGIAGDNEQF
TRBV28	NA	TRBJ1-1	ASSPTGFTEAF
TRBV7-9	NA	TRBJ2-7	ASSPAPGTSPYEQY
TRBV5-6	NA	TRBJ2-3	ASSFPGDTDTQY
TRBV11-1	TRBD1	TRBJ2-7	ASSQPGQAPGQY
TRBV6-1	NA	TRBJ2-1	ASSPSRRTNYNEQF
TRBV27	NA	TRBJ2-5	ASSMYRGGSRETQY
TRBV6-1	NA	NA	ASRPRGPYNEQY
TRBV28	NA	TRBJ2-7	ASSFAEKGYEQY
TRBV11-2	NA	TRBJ2-5	ASSLGGSETQY
TRBV29-1	TRBD1	TRBJ2-1	SVRTGSSYNEQF
TRBV14	NA	TRBJ1-1	ASSQDFGGVNTEAF
TRBV7-8	NA	TRBJ2-1	ASSPLASGTQDEQF